This TCR beta chain comes out of a study of Ad26.COV2.S vaccination and SARS-CoV-2 variants. The data were produced by immunoSEQ multiplex PCR, yet TCRdb's version contains in-frame clones alone and is incomplete. The repertoire holds about 350,000 clones, with roughly nine tenths as singletons. General study findings and limits: People who got the vaccine or the placebo had similar non-spike TCR breadth. Placebo recipients trailed vaccine recipients in spike-specific TCR breadth. Reports say spike-specific CD8+ and CD4+ T cell responses covered substantial breadth after vaccination.

The J segment lost 7 bases and the V segment lost 5 bases, leaving 10 bases of the junction unmatched. This CDR3 has 15 amino acids. In germline, CDR1 is LNHNV, CDR2 YYDKDF (reference sequence). In the case of this clone: Its specificity is not known.

The specimen comprised peripheral blood, sampled after recovery from COVID-19. This receptor was obtained from a human donor who had recovered from COVID-19. The chain links TRBV15 to TRBJ1-4; 7 nucleotides agree with TRBD1. The CDR3 region is CATSGLDRDPEKLFF. The CDR3 nucleotides are TGTGCCACCAGCGGCCTTGACAGGGATCCTGAAAAACTGTTTTTT.